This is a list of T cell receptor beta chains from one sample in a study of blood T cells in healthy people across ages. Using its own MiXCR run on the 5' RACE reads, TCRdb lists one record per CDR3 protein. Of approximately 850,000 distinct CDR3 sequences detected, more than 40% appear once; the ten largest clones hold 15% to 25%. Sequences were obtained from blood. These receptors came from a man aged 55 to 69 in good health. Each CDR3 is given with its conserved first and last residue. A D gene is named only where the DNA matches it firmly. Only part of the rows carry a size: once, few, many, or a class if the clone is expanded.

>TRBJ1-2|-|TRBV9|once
CAGSVAYRDGYTF
TGTGCCGGCAGCGTAGCTTACAGGGATGGCTACACCTTC
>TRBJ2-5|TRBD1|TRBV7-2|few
CASSFAGTGRTETQYF
TGTGCCAGCAGCTTTGCCGGGACAGGGAGAACAGAGACCCAGTACTTC
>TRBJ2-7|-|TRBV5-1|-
CASSFVPSYEQYF
TGCGCCAGCAGCTTTGTACCTTCCTACGAGCAGTACTTC
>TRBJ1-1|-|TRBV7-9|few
CASSLGVHASMNTEAFF
TGTGCCAGCAGCTTAGGAGTCCACGCGAGCATGAACACTGAAGCTTTCTTT
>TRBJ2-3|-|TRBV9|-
CASSPYTDPQYF
TGTGCCAGCAGCCCATACACAGATCCGCAGTATTTT
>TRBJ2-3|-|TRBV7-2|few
CASSARRGDTQYF
TGTGCCAGCAGCGCCAGGAGGGGAGATACGCAGTATTTT
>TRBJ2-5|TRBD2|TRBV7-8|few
CASSLVRLAGQETQYF
TGTGCCAGCAGCTTAGTGCGGTTAGCGGGGCAAGAGACCCAGTACTTC
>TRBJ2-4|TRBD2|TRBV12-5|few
CASGLVRRGGILAKNIQYF
TGTGCTAGTGGTTTGGTACGGCGGGGGGGGATTTTAGCCAAAAACATTCAGTACTTC
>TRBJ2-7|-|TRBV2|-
CASSDWGNNEQYF
TGTGCCAGCAGTGATTGGGGGAACAACGAGCAGTACTTC
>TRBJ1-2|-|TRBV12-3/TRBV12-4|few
CASSFIQGYTF
TGTGCCAGCAGTTTTATCCAGGGCTACACCTTC
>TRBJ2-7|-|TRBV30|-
CAWSFIGRAPEQYF
TGTGCCTGGAGTTTCATCGGCAGGGCTCCCGAGCAGTACTTC
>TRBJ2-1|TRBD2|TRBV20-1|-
CSARAGLAGGKANEQFF
TGCAGTGCTAGAGCGGGACTAGCGGGGGGTAAAGCCAATGAGCAGTTCTTC
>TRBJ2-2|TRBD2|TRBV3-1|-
CASSHTGGLNTGELFF
TGTGCCAGCAGCCATACGGGGGGGCTGAACACCGGGGAGCTGTTTTTT
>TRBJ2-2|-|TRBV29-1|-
CSATTANTGELFF
TGCAGCGCTACAACCGCGAACACCGGGGAGCTGTTTTTT
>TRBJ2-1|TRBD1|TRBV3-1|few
CASSQAGDRGSEQFF
TGTGCCAGCAGCCAAGCGGGGGACAGGGGCTCTGAGCAGTTCTTC